Here is one TCR beta chain with its context. The CDR3 runs 13 residues. The germline gives CDR1 SGHRS, CDR2 YFSETQ. V lost 2 bases and J 1 base, leaving 3 bases between the germline ends. This entry comes from a study of blood T cell repertoires in COVID-19. For the study at large: Some COVID-19 samples were acute and others convalescent; all came from the United States, Italy and Spain.

In the original analysis: Estimation of nucleated cell counts was performed using reference gene primer amplification. Produced via immunoSEQ multiplex PCR; TCRdb's table is partial and in-frame only. V, J and clone size derive from that table, while D and trimming were established from the DNA sequence. The sample holds 450,000 or so clones; 85% to 90% are singletons and the top ten take about 1%. Seattle cases were enrolled at active infection and followed longitudinally. This chain uses TRBV5-1 with TRBJ2-2; no reliable D call. The receptor's source is a man between 18 and 29 years old with COVID-19, enrolled during active disease. Sequenced material: peripheral blood. DNA for the CDR3: TGCGCCAGCAGCTTCGGGAACACCGGGGAGCTGTTTTTT. Residues: CASSFGNTGELFF. The full variable domain, in which reference TRBV5-1 and TRBJ2-2 provide the parts outside the CDR3, is KAGVTQTPRYLIKTRGQQVTLSCSPISGHRSVSWYQQTPGQGLQFLFEYFSETQRNKGNFPGRFSGRQFSNSRSEMNVSTLELGDSALYLCASSFGNTGELFFGEGSRLTVL.